The 28 T cell receptor beta chains given below trace back to one sample, sequenced in a study of siplizumab effects on memory and regulatory T cells (dated by TCRdb to the late 2010s). The library was generated by the immunoSEQ multiplex PCR assay. TCRdb provides this immuneACCESS table in a form limited to in-frame rearrangements. Some clones are lacking; in checked studies, under half of them reflect an unresolved V gene, and why the rest are absent is not known. This sample is represented by more than 85,000 clones; roughly nine tenths of them were singletons. Clones ranked in the top ten supply about 1.1% of the sample. The sample consisted of CD4+ T cells sorted from blood. These receptors all stem from a human donor in good health.

This chain joins TRBV28 and TRBJ2-1; TRBD2 matches at 10 bases. Looked up from germline, CDR1 is MDHEN and CDR2 is SYDVKM. After removal of 8 bases from V and 7 bases from J, the junction contained 14 bases not matched to a gene. The CDR3 runs 16 residues. The chain's CDR3 is CASGPPRSGRVNEQFF. The CDR3 DNA reads as TGTGCCAGCGGACCCCCTAGGAGCGGGAGGGTGAATGAGCAGTTCTTC.

The chain combines TRBV14 with TRBJ2-7; TRBD1 agrees at 11 bases. V shed 5 bases, J shed 4 bases, and the junction held 4 bases outside the gene matches. Germline assignment: CDR1 SGHDN and CDR2 FVKESK. The CDR3 covers 14 residues. The CDR3 DNA follows: TGTGCCAGCAGCAAGGACAGGGGGCCTTACGAGCAGTACTTC. This encodes CASSKDRGPYEQYF. Variable domain in full (rest from reference TRBV14 and TRBJ2-7): EAGVTQFPSHSVIEKGQTVTLRCDPISGHDNLYWYRRVMGKEIKFLLHFVKESKQDESGMPNNRFLAERTGGTYSTLKVQPAELEDSGVYFCASSKDRGPYEQYFGPGTRLTVT.

The chain joins TRBV29-1 to TRBJ2-7; TRBD1 or TRBD2 may be the D gene (5 bases each). Deletions cut 4 bases from V and 6 bases from J, with 16 bases between. Per germline, CDR1 SQVTM and CDR2 ANQGSEA. The CDR3 contains 13 residues. The CDR3 DNA reads as TGCAGCGTTGGGATTCCGGCCGGGACCGAGCAGTACTTC. Protein product: CSVGIPAGTEQYF.

This clone came up once. The chain employs TRBV20-1 and TRBJ2-5; D gene uncertain. The CDR3 length is 9 residues. Germline-derived CDR1 and CDR2 are DFQATT and SNEGSKA (reference sequence). The DNA of the CDR3 is TGCAGAACTCAAGAGACCCAGTACTTC. Amino acid sequence: CRTQETQYF.

There are a few counts of this clone. The chain has TRBV6-1 and TRBJ2-3; the match to TRBD1 covers 8 bases. V shed 6 bases, J shed 4 bases, and the junction held 6 bases outside the gene matches. CDR3 length: 14 residues. The V gene's germline CDR1 is MNHNS and CDR2 SASEGT. The CDR3 bases are TGTGCCAGCAGACACAGGACAGGGCCAGATACGCAGTATTTT. Translated: CASRHRTGPDTQYF.

The chain joins TRBV10-2 to TRBJ1-3; D ambiguous. Germline CDR1 WSHSY, CDR2 SAAADI. The CDR3 runs 13 residues. Between the trimmed V and J ends, which lost 2 bases and 5 bases, there was a span of 7 bases. CDR3 loop: CASSEPYRNTIYF. DNA of the CDR3: TGCGCCAGCAGTGAGCCCTATCGAAACACCATATATTTT.

The genes are TRBV28 and TRBJ2-4; 13 bases align to TRBD2. The ends lost 4 bases at V and 0 bases at J; junction bases unmatched: 9. CDR1 and CDR2 (germline): MDHEN, SYDVKM. This CDR3 spans 19 amino acids. Here the CDR3 DNA reads TGTGCCAGCAGTTATGGGGGACTAGCGGGAACCCTAGCCAAAAACATTCAGTACTTC. Translation: CASSYGGLAGTLAKNIQYF.

This sequence joins TRBV27 and TRBJ1-5; D is undetermined. The CDR3 loop spans 15 amino acids. The germline CDR1 and CDR2 sequences are MNHEY and SMNVEV (reference sequence). The ends were cut back, 6 bases at V and 0 bases at J, with 12 bases in the middle. In DNA form, the CDR3 reads TGTGCCAGCAGCCCTAGGGCCCTTAGCAATCAGCCCCAGCATTTT. Encoded protein: CASSPRALSNQPQHF.

A single count supports this clone. DNA for the CDR3: TGTGCCAGCAAAGGCGGAGTAGCGGGCAACAATGAGCAGTTCTTC. It encodes CASKGGVAGNNEQFF. V and J are TRBV28 and TRBJ2-1, with 7 bases matching TRBD2. V shed 7 bases and J 5 bases; nucleotides not matched to a gene: 11. CDR1 and CDR2 from the germline V gene are MDHEN and SYDVKM. The CDR3 has 15 amino acids.

This clone was observed a single time. J is TRBJ1-2 and V is TRBV4-1; 7 nucleotides match TRBD1. This CDR3 contains 16 residues. Germline lookup yields CDR1 MGHRA and CDR2 YSYEKL. V was clipped by 2 bases and J by 7 bases; unmatched bases: 13. This CDR3 reads CASSQNPVQGFAGYTF. Written as DNA, the CDR3 is TGCGCCAGCAGCCAAAATCCCGTACAGGGGTTTGCTGGCTACACCTTC.

The V call is TRBV28, the J call TRBJ2-7; 7 bases match TRBD2. J was trimmed by 4 bases and V by 5 bases; bases with no gene match: 11. The V gene's germline CDR1 is MDHEN and CDR2 SYDVKM. This CDR3 is 15 amino acids long. The CDR3 sequence: CASSRAGWPPYEQYF. The CDR3 DNA is TGTGCCAGCAGTCGAGCGGGGTGGCCTCCTTACGAGCAGTACTTC.

The CDR3 DNA sequence: TGTGCCAGCAGCGTAGGACTGTCTTTAGAGACCCAGTACTTC. Its protein product is CASSVGLSLETQYF. The V call is TRBV9, the J call TRBJ2-5; D ambiguous. There are 14 residues in the CDR3. The V gene lost 0 bases and the J gene lost 4 bases, with 10 bases spanning the gap. The germline V gene encodes CDR1 SGDLS and CDR2 YYNGEE.

V is TRBV5-1 and J is TRBJ2-7; possibly TRBD2 for D (6 bases). V was cut by 0 bases and J by 2 bases, with 12 bases left in between. The CDR3 loop spans 15 amino acids. CDR1 and CDR2 (germline): SGHRS, YFSETQ. CDR3 bases: TGCGCCAGCAGCTTGGCGGCTAGCGAGACCTACGAGCAGTACTTC. This translates into CASSLAASETYEQYF. Together with reference TRBV5-1 and TRBJ2-7, the CDR3 gives the full variable domain: KAGVTQTPRYLIKTRGQQVTLSCSPISGHRSVSWYQQTPGQGLQFLFEYFSETQRNKGNFPGRFSGRQFSNSRSEMNVSTLELGDSALYLCASSLAASETYEQYFGPGTRLTVT.

This clone showed up just a few times. The rearrangement uses TRBV6-5 and TRBJ1-2, with TRBD1 identical over 7 bases. V was clipped by 4 bases and J by 11 bases; unmatched bases: 10. Germline V gene lookup returns CDR1 MNHEY and CDR2 SVGAGI. The CDR3 has 13 amino acids. This CDR3 reads CASSSRSQQGYTF. The CDR3 region has the DNA TGTGCCAGCAGTTCCCGGAGCCAACAGGGGTACACCTTC.

This clone was counted a single time. The V and J genes are TRBV28 and TRBJ1-6; D is possibly TRBD1 (6 bases). CDR1 and CDR2 (germline): MDHEN, SYDVKM. The CDR3 is 13 amino acids. V lost 5 bases to trimming and J lost 7 bases, with 9 bases between them. The CDR3 sequence is CASSTDRNSPLHF. The CDR3, as DNA: TGTGCCAGCAGTACCGACAGGAATTCACCCCTCCACTTT.

The V and J genes are TRBV9 and TRBJ2-1, with TRBD2 matching over 7 bases. The germline V gene encodes CDR1 SGDLS and CDR2 YYNGEE. V shed 7 bases and J 7 bases; nucleotides not matched to a gene: 11. CDR3 length: 14 amino acids. As DNA, the CDR3 is TGTGCCAGCTCGCCCAGCGGGGAATGGAATGAGCAGTTCTTC. Encoded protein: CASSPSGEWNEQFF.

The gene calls are TRBV30 and TRBJ1-2; 7 bases fit TRBD1. The CDR3 spans 13 residues. With 3 bases clipped from V and 4 bases from J, the junction kept 5 bases outside the gene matches. Germline values: CDR1 GTSNPN, CDR2 SVGIG (reference sequence). The CDR3, as DNA: TGTGCCTGGAGGGAGACAGGGTTCTATGGCTACACCTTC. The encoded protein is CAWRETGFYGYTF.

This clone was seen a few times. The chain recombines TRBV21-1 with TRBJ2-3; TRBD1, the table's D call, lacks a check against the DNA. TRBV21-1 is a recognized pseudogene. The CDR3 spans 15 residues. The DNA of the CDR3 is TGTGCCAGCAGCAAAATTGACAGGGACACAGATACGCAGTATTTT. Translation gives CASSKIDRDTDTQYF.

The rearrangement links TRBV6-1 to TRBJ1-5; D is possibly TRBD1 (5 bases). Germline V gene data show CDR1 as MNHNS and CDR2 as SASEGT. The length of the CDR3 is 13 residues. The V gene lost 0 bases and the J gene lost 7 bases, with 7 bases spanning the gap. The CDR3 DNA reads as TGTGCCAGCAGTGAAGCTACAGGACAGCCCCAGCATTTT. This gives the protein CASSEATGQPQHF.

The genes are TRBV6-6 and TRBJ1-2; 8 bases match TRBD1. The CDR3 totals 12 residues. With 4 bases clipped from V and 8 bases from J, the junction kept 3 bases outside the gene matches. Germline CDR1 and CDR2: MNHNY and SVGAGI (reference sequence). CDR3 coding DNA: TGTGCCAGCAGTTTTGACAGGGGCGGCTACACCTTC. Translated, it gives CASSFDRGGYTF.

This chain joins TRBV7-9 and TRBJ2-3; D ambiguous. From germline, CDR1 is SEHNR and CDR2 FQNEAQ (reference sequence). The CDR3 runs 13 residues. V shed 1 base and J shed 2 bases, with 4 bases lying between them. As DNA, the CDR3 is TGTGCCAGCAGCTTAGGAGCCACAGATACGCAGTATTTT. Translation gives CASSLGATDTQYF.

This rearrangement joins TRBV4-1 to TRBJ2-1; the D is unclear. Looked up from germline, CDR1 is MGHRA and CDR2 is YSYEKL. CDR3 length: 15 amino acids. The ends were cut back, 5 bases at V and 6 bases at J, with 17 bases in the middle. The CDR3 protein is CASSSPPSWGNEQFF. The CDR3 bases are TGCGCCAGCAGCTCCCCTCCCTCCTGGGGCAATGAGCAGTTCTTC.

The chain uses TRBV7-3 and TRBJ1-1; TRBD1 is a possible D gene (6 bases). Germline V gene data show CDR1 as SGHTA and CDR2 as FQGTGA. The V end was cut by 1 base, the J end by 4 bases, with 10 bases between. The CDR3 runs to 14 residues. The CDR3 spells CASSLSRGGTEAFF. For the CDR3, the DNA is TGTGCCAGCAGCTTAAGCAGGGGAGGCACTGAAGCTTTCTTT.

The DNA for the CDR3 is TGTGCCAGCAGCTTAGATAGCGGGATGAGCTCCTACGAGCAGTACTTC. Protein: CASSLDSGMSSYEQYF. The rearrangement links TRBV11-2 to TRBJ2-7, with 8 bases that match TRBD2. The CDR3 is 16 amino acids. V lost 0 bases, J lost 0 bases, and 4 bases stayed unmatched. Germline V gene sequence: CDR1 SGHAT, CDR2 FQNNGV.

The chain couples TRBV6-6 to TRBJ1-5; D is uncertain. Germline V gene data show CDR1 as MNHNY and CDR2 as SVGAGI (reference sequence). The CDR3 has 14 residues. V shed 5 bases and J shed 0 bases, with 8 bases lying between them. The CDR3 region is CASSQQYSNQPQHF. CDR3 nucleotides: TGTGCCAGCAGTCAACAGTATAGCAATCAGCCCCAGCATTTT.

A few counts support this clone. The CDR3 DNA is TGTGCCAGCAGCTTAAATAGCGGCTACAATGAGCAGTTCTTC. It translates to CASSLNSGYNEQFF. This chain links TRBV11-2 with TRBJ2-1, with TRBD2 as a possible D gene (6 bases). Trimming took 2 bases from V and 3 from J, leaving 8 bases between them. CDR1 and CDR2 from the germline V gene are SGHAT and FQNNGV. The CDR3 consists of 14 residues.

The chain couples TRBV10-1 to TRBJ2-3, with D perhaps TRBD1 or TRBD2 (5 bases each). This CDR3 region has 16 residues. V lost 4 bases, J lost 6 bases, and 20 bases lay in between. CDR1 is WNHNN and CDR2 is SYGVQD in the germline V gene (reference sequence). The CDR3 coding sequence is TGCGCCAGCAGTGGGTCTAGGGGTTTTAGCGAGGATACGCAGTATTTT. Encoded protein: CASSGSRGFSEDTQYF.

This clone was recorded only once. The V gene is TRBV28, the J gene TRBJ1-5; D unresolved. V was shortened by 6 bases and J by 7 bases, with 13 bases between the two germline ends. Germline V gene data show CDR1 as MDHEN and CDR2 as SYDVKM. The CDR3 is 13 amino acids. The CDR3, as DNA: TGTGCCAGCAGCCCGTTGTTGAACCAGCCCCAGCATTTT. It yields the protein CASSPLLNQPQHF.